This TCR beta chain is from a study of naive and memory T cell subsets (dated by TCRdb to 2017 to 2019). At the level of the whole study: Sorted naive and memory T cell subsets from peripheral blood were analyzed in the study using a UMI-based, open-source pipeline for TCR alpha and beta sequencing. RNA was DNase-treated and reverse transcribed with TCR constant-region primers, mostly using SuperScript III. The results of the functional CMV T cell responses matched the IgG serology results in every case.

Separate amplification of TCR alpha and beta chain libraries was performed from the second PCR step onward. The CMV status of each donor was determined by measuring IFNgamma production from CD4+ T cells after fresh PBMCs had been stimulated overnight with CMV viral lysate. Miltenyi beads were used first to positively select CD4 T cells, and CD8 T cells were then positively selected from the CD4-negative fraction. Cells were stained for CD3, CD4, CD8, CD45RA, CD27 and a live/dead dye and were sorted on a BD Aria II into four subsets based on CD45RA and CD27. Blood was obtained from a few healthy volunteers, and the blood from each volunteer was fractionated into CD4 and CD8 T cells and subsequently into four differentiation subsets. Approximately 120 ml of peripheral blood was collected from each donor, and PBMC were isolated by Ficoll-Paque PLUS density-gradient centrifugation. The sorted cells were lysed in RLT buffer, after which RNA was extracted using a Qiagen RNeasy kit and kept at -80 degrees C.

This clonotype was detected a few times. Its antigen is currently not known. The record has no base qualities; no much larger clone is one base away. Here is what the overall study found, with its caveats: RNA-based TCR counts may be influenced by expression changes linked to T cell activation and differentiation. Gini index rose and Shannon and inverse Simpson diversity fell from naive through CM, EM and EMRA in both CD4 and CD8 cells. Following error correction, more than 95% of naive TCR sequences occurred only once, which made naive abundance distributions much steeper than those of memory subsets. A few larger clonotypes were present in naive repertoires, especially CD8 naive repertoires, and these clonotypes were possibly memory cells re-expressing CD45RA. A power law was followed by TCR abundance, with an exponent that differed between naive and memory subsets but was consistent across the three individuals. Clonotypes were defined as single alpha or beta chain sequences, not paired alpha/beta receptors. The repertoire findings for the naive and memory subsets could not be validated against a ground truth because none was available.

Library method: UMI-ligation and nested PCR. An equimolar mix of two oligonucleotides covering both TRBC1 and TRBC2 was used as the beta constant-region primer. The ligated cDNA went through four rounds of PCR with nested alpha and beta constant-region primers together with the SP2 primer. A single-stranded oligonucleotide bearing the SP2 primer plus a 12-nucleotide UMI was ligated onto the 3' end of the cDNA by T4 RNA ligase 1. Incubation of the ligation reaction lasted about 20-25 hours at 16 degrees C. To avoid over-amplification, PCR2 was usually performed as a SYBR Green qPCR and halted once a predetermined threshold was reached. All purifications after the first were performed with Agencourt AMPure XP magnetic beads. Library amounts were measured by Qubit and library quality was assessed on a TapeStation, where the main peak was expected at around 650 bp. The pooled libraries were sequenced on an Illumina MiSeq using v2 2x251 paired-end kits, which usually yielded 1-2 million reads per sample. Each sample was pooled at 3.5 to 4 nM, and about 5-8% PhiX was included to help cluster recognition. In the original analysis: Using tag matching that tolerated one base-pair mismatch, Decombinator assigned V and J genes to FASTQ reads that had been processed by Demultiplexor. By using UMIs, Collapsinator corrected both sequencing errors and the frequency errors caused by PCR heterogeneity. TCRs were translated and CDR3s were extracted from the conserved cysteine to the FGXG phenylalanine by CDR3Translator, with non-productive sequences being flagged. Gini, Shannon entropy and inverse Simpson indices were calculated on repertoires subsampled to equal numbers of UMI-defined TCRs. Within the linear range, a power law was fitted by maximum likelihood to the distributions of clonotype abundance. On one naive CD8 sample, the pipeline and MIGEC gave similar UMI counts, unique TCR numbers and clonal distributions. In one analysis, naive TCRs that were also found in any memory subset of the same donor were excluded from the naive repertoire. The repertoires were searched for 5,500 to 7,500 CMV-associated CDR3 sequences that had been compiled from VDJdb and a published dataset. TCRdb reprocessing: public reads trimmed at Q25 with fastp, clones called with MiXCR, in-frame beta chains kept. A single entry per CDR3 protein holds the most common genes and DNA from its merged rows. The V and J calls and clone size are TCRdb's, not the authors'. The sample has 90,000 to 120,000 distinct CDR3 sequences on record, roughly 15% of them singletons. In total, the top ten clones hold approximately 3% of the sample.

V is clipped by 2 bases and J by 4 bases, and the sequence between their germline boundaries is 9 bases long. Reading the germline V gene (reference sequence) gives CDR1 MNHEY and CDR2 SMNVEV. Including the terminal cysteine and phenylalanine, the CDR3 comprises 13 residues. The entry retains the CDR3 DNA only, 39 bases that are in frame from base 1. This sequence was found in a human donor in good health. The sample comprised naive CD8+ T cells from blood. Interpreted using the paper, the cell subset or site label stands for: naive T cells, CD45RA high CD27+. The chain is assembled from TRBV27 and TRBJ2-7, with the D segment identity uncertain. The encoded CDR3 is CASSLGHTYEQYF. The DNA sequence reads TGTGCCAGCAGTTTAGGGCATACGTACGAGCAGTACTTC.